Sequencing of this T cell receptor (beta chain) was carried out in a study of cytomegalovirus exposure and HLA in healthy donors. Study background: Across almost 400 genotyped donors, just over 80% landed in the Caucasian-associated ancestry cluster.

The primer mix had 60 Vbeta and 13 Jbeta primers. Measured with immunoSEQ multiplex PCR; TCRdb has only the in-frame clones, and not every one. The table has 150,000 or so clones, approximately 80% seen once. Germline V gene sequence: CDR1 GTSNPN, CDR2 SVGIG (reference sequence). The CDR3 is made up of 13 amino acids. The V gene end was trimmed by 4 bases and the J gene end by 1 base; junction bases not matched to a gene: 0. With regard to this clone: Its antigen is as yet unknown.

Study-level results: Fewer N-insertions than the roughly 670-donor mean were reportedly shown by an Asian-associated ancestry cluster in a later analysis.

The source material was PBMCs. The TCR comes from a woman aged 40 to 49 in good health and CMV-seropositive. The rearrangement joins TRBV30 to TRBJ1-5, with 8 bases matching TRBD1. The CDR3 is CAWTGGSNQPQHF. Here the CDR3 DNA reads TGTGCCTGGACAGGGGGCAGCAATCAGCCCCAGCATTTT.